These 20 T cell receptor beta chains were sequenced from one sample in a study of response to subunit inactivated influenza vaccine. Via MiXCR, TCRdb re-called the RT-PCR reads, giving one row per CDR3 protein. The data contain approximately 680,000 distinct CDR3 sequences, around 16% of them singletons. Sequencing used PBMCs from blood, obtained about 13 days after vaccination. The receptor set was obtained from a man aged 50 to 60 who received an inactivated influenza vaccine.

The sample holds a few counts of this clonotype. This chain links TRBV12-3 or TRBV12-4 with TRBJ1-1; 8 bases match TRBD1. Trimming took 5 bases from V and 4 from J; bases not matched to a gene: 3. The CDR3 runs to 13 residues. CDR3 in DNA: TGTGCCAGCAGTCAGGACAGGGCCACTGAAGCTTTCTTT. Its translation is CASSQDRATEAFF.

The chain combines TRBV5-1 with TRBJ2-2; a weak D match, TRBD1 (6 bases). The ends were cut back, 4 bases at V and 6 bases at J, with 25 bases in the middle. The CDR3 has 18 residues. From germline, CDR1 is SGHRS and CDR2 YFSETQ. The CDR3: CASSLTPDARGSAGELFF. The CDR3 coding sequence is TGCGCCAGCAGCCTTACCCCTGACGCCAGGGGCAGTGCCGGGGAGCTGTTTTTT.

This clonotype was picked up many times. The chain recombines TRBV29-1 with TRBJ2-5, with D unresolved. CDR3 size: 11 residues. The V gene's germline CDR1 is SQVTM and CDR2 ANQGSEA. V lost 4 bases, J lost 3 bases, and 6 bases lay in between. The CDR3 nucleotides read TGCAGCGTTGGGCTGAAAGAGACCCAGTACTTC. As protein: CSVGLKETQYF.

The V and J genes are TRBV11-2 and TRBJ2-3; possibly TRBD1 or TRBD2 for D (5 bases each). This CDR3 comprises 17 residues. Trimming took 2 bases from V and 2 from J, leaving 17 bases between them. The germline V gene encodes CDR1 SGHAT and CDR2 FQNNGV. Here the CDR3 reads CASSLRDGRIPTDTQYF. The CDR3 bases are TGTGCCAGCAGCTTAAGGGACGGCCGAATCCCCACAGATACGCAGTATTTT.

The chain carries TRBV5-1 and TRBJ2-5; D remains unclear. This CDR3 is 15 amino acids long. Deletions cut 0 bases from V and 1 base from J, with 10 bases between. Germline V gives CDR1 SGHRS, CDR2 YFSETQ. In DNA form, the CDR3 reads TGCGCCAGCAGCTTGGGCGACATCGTCCAAGAGACCCAGTACTTC. This gives the protein CASSLGDIVQETQYF. The complete variable domain, with remaining parts taken from reference TRBV5-1 and TRBJ2-5, reads KAGVTQTPRYLIKTRGQQVTLSCSPISGHRSVSWYQQTPGQGLQFLFEYFSETQRNKGNFPGRFSGRQFSNSRSEMNVSTLELGDSALYLCASSLGDIVQETQYFGPGTRLLVL.

The table lists this clonotype with a few counts. V gene TRBV21-1 combines with J gene TRBJ2-5; the DNA was not used to check the table's D call, TRBD1. TRBV21-1 is reported as a pseudogene. The CDR3 length is 15 residues. CDR3 loop: CASGTQQGTQETQYF. The CDR3 DNA sequence: TGTGCCAGCGGAACGCAACAGGGAACGCAAGAGACCCAGTACTTC.

The chain combines TRBV10-3 with TRBJ2-3, with D hard to call. Trimming took off 3 bases at V and 0 bases at J, with 7 bases between the two ends. The CDR3 runs 14 residues. Germline V gives CDR1 ENHRY, CDR2 SYGVKD. The CDR3 region is CAISDPTSTDTQYF. The CDR3 DNA follows: TGTGCCATCAGTGATCCCACAAGCACAGATACGCAGTATTTT.

This clonotype was picked up a small number of times. The chain carries TRBV27 and TRBJ2-7; 10 bases fit TRBD2. The CDR3 runs to 14 residues. The V segment lost 5 bases and the J segment 6 bases; nucleotides outside the gene matches: 7. Germline CDR1 and CDR2: MNHEY and SMNVEV (reference sequence). Written as DNA, the CDR3 is TGTGCCAGCAGTAAACGGAGCGGGGGGGGCGAGCAGTACTTC. Its protein is CASSKRSGGGEQYF.

This chain connects TRBV30 to TRBJ2-1; TRBD1 might be the D (6 bases). Per germline, CDR1 GTSNPN and CDR2 SVGIG (reference sequence). Trimming took 2 bases from V and 7 from J, leaving 21 bases between them. The CDR3 is made up of 16 amino acids. Written as DNA, the CDR3 is TGTGCCTGGAGTTCGGCCCGGGACAACCGGAGGAATGAGCAGTTCTTC. This encodes CAWSSARDNRRNEQFF.

The rearrangement uses TRBV9 and TRBJ2-3, with 7 bases that match TRBD2. Trimming cost V 4 bases and J 2 bases; bases outside gene matches: 7. This CDR3 comprises 15 residues. Germline V gene lookup returns CDR1 SGDLS and CDR2 YYNGEE. CDR3 nucleotides: TGTGCCAGCAGCCTCCAGGGACTATCCACAGATACGCAGTATTTT. Residues: CASSLQGLSTDTQYF.

This rearrangement joins TRBV5-1 to TRBJ2-2; no definite D call. CDR3 length: 13 residues. The germline V gene has CDR1 SGHRS and CDR2 YFSETQ. The V end was cut by 1 base, the J end by 6 bases, with 7 bases between. CDR3 residues: CASSLSEAGELFF. DNA of the CDR3: TGCGCCAGCAGCTTGTCTGAGGCCGGGGAGCTGTTTTTT.

This clonotype was seen many times. The CDR3 protein is CASSLVRGRYNEQFF. CDR3 bases: TGTGCCAGCAGTTTGGTGAGGGGTCGGTACAATGAGCAGTTCTTC. The rearrangement joins TRBV28 to TRBJ2-1, with D tentatively TRBD1 or TRBD2 (5 bases each). V gave up 3 bases and J gave up 4 bases, with 13 bases separating them. This CDR3 region has 15 residues. Germline CDR1 reads MDHEN; CDR2 reads SYDVKM.

The table lists this clonotype with a few counts. The chain has TRBV4-1 and TRBJ2-7; TRBD2 matches 13 bases. Germline V CDR1 and CDR2: MGHRA, YSYEKL. This CDR3 has 15 amino acids. Trimming took 4 bases from V and 3 from J; bases not matched to a gene: 3. The CDR3 loop is CASSPGTSGVYEQYF. CDR3 bases: TGCGCCAGCAGCCCAGGGACTAGCGGGGTCTACGAGCAGTACTTC.

A few counts support this clonotype. The chain joins TRBV30 to TRBJ1-5; no firm D call. Germline V gene sequence: CDR1 GTSNPN, CDR2 SVGIG (reference sequence). The CDR3 is made up of 14 amino acids. Trimming shortened V by 0 bases and J by 5 bases, and 11 bases separated the two germline ends. CDR3 sequence (DNA): TGTGCCTGGAGTGTAGGGCGGCAGGATCAGCCCCAGCATTTT. This codes for CAWSVGRQDQPQHF.

This clonotype was seen only a few times. This chain connects TRBV27 to TRBJ2-7, with 9 bases that match TRBD2. CDR1 MNHEY and CDR2 SMNVEV come from the germline V gene (reference sequence). The V and J ends lost 4 bases and 2 bases, in that order; junction bases with no gene match: 6. The CDR3 spans 15 residues. CDR3 sequence reads: CASSSRLAGPYEQYF. CDR3 coding DNA: TGTGCCAGCAGTTCAAGGCTAGCGGGGCCCTACGAGCAGTACTTC.

The chain recombines TRBV11-2 with TRBJ1-5; 7 nucleotides line up with TRBD1. Trimming removed 4 bases from V and 1 base from J; junction bases left unmatched: 4. The V gene's germline CDR1 is SGHAT and CDR2 FQNNGV. The CDR3 runs 15 residues. The CDR3 coding sequence is TGTGCCAGCAGCTCCCAGGGGGGGAGCAATCAGCCCCAGCATTTT. Translating it yields CASSSQGGSNQPQHF.

This clonotype was picked up many times. The CDR3, as DNA: TGCAGCGGCTATACCTCTAGCGGGAGTTTGAATACGCAGTATTTT. It specifies CSGYTSSGSLNTQYF. This rearrangement joins TRBV29-1 to TRBJ2-3; TRBD2 agrees at 10 bases. Germline loops: CDR1 SQVTM, CDR2 ANQGSEA. V shed 7 bases, J shed 7 bases, and the junction held 14 bases outside the gene matches. CDR3 length equals 15 residues.

The chain links TRBV20-1 to TRBJ2-5; TRBD2 agrees at 8 bases. This CDR3 comprises 13 residues. Germline V CDR1 and CDR2: DFQATT, SNEGSKA (reference sequence). J gave up 9 bases and V 0 bases, and 6 bases lay outside the gene matches. CDR3 loop: CSARDSREGAQYF. CDR3 coding DNA: TGCAGTGCTAGAGATAGTCGGGAGGGGGCCCAGTACTTC.

This chain links TRBV9 with TRBJ2-2; maybe TRBD2 (5 bases). Germline V gene sequence: CDR1 SGDLS, CDR2 YYNGEE. V was shortened by 6 bases and J by 0 bases, with 12 bases between the two germline ends. CDR3 length: 15 amino acids. CDR3 nucleotide sequence: TGTGCCAGCACCATTAGCGCAACGAACACCGGGGAGCTGTTTTTT. As protein: CASTISATNTGELFF.

V usage is TRBV6-5 and J usage is TRBJ1-1, with TRBD1 as a possible D gene (5 bases). The CDR3 length is 15 residues. V was clipped by 0 bases and J by 3 bases, with 11 bases between them. Germline CDR1 is MNHEY and CDR2 is SVGAGI. The CDR3, as DNA: TGTGCCAGCAGTTACTCGAGCTCGGGGGACACTGAAGCTTTCTTT. Protein: CASSYSSSGDTEAFF.